Following are 14 T cell receptor beta chains from one sample sequenced in a study of T cell repertoires in MIS-A myocarditis (dated by TCRdb to about 2022). Libraries came from the immunoSEQ multiplex PCR assay. TCRdb provides this immuneACCESS table in a form limited to in-frame rearrangements. Some clones are lacking; in checked studies, under half of them reflect an unresolved V gene, and why the rest are absent is not known. The sample table lists about 11,000 clones, roughly four fifths of them with a count of one. Of the sample, 29% falls within the top ten clones. Sequencing input: right ventricle heart tissue obtained at autopsy. The cell subset or site label corresponds to: cardiac tissue sample (left or right ventricle, interventricular septum, or pericardium). The receptors originated from a man aged 18 to 30 with fulminant myocarditis from multisystem inflammatory syndrome in adults (MIS-A) after COVID-19.

This chain joins TRBV29-1 and TRBJ1-1, with 9 nucleotides matching TRBD1. Germline lookup yields CDR1 SQVTM and CDR2 ANQGSEA. V shed 7 bases, J shed 4 bases, and the junction held 10 bases outside the gene matches. This CDR3 is built from 14 residues. The CDR3 loop reads CSAGTGKEVTEAFF. In DNA form, the CDR3 reads TGCAGCGCTGGGACAGGGAAGGAGGTCACTGAAGCTTTCTTT. The variable domain in full, completed from reference TRBV29-1 and TRBJ1-1, reads SAVISQKPSRDICQRGTSLTIQCQVDSQVTMMFWYRQQPGQSLTLIATANQGSEATYESGFVIDKFPISRPNLTFSTLTVSNMSPEDSSIYLCSAGTGKEVTEAFFGQGTRLTVV.

The chain carries TRBV7-2 and TRBJ2-4; the match to TRBD2 covers 8 bases. V lost 1 base to trimming and J lost 7 bases; unmatched junction nucleotides: 3. Germline V gene lookup returns CDR1 SGHTA and CDR2 FQGNSA. CDR3 length: 14 residues. The CDR3 coding sequence is TGTGCCAGCAGCTTAGAGGGACTAGGCAACATTCAGTACTTC. Encoded protein: CASSLEGLGNIQYF.

CDR3 residues: CASSWDDYGYTF. CDR3 sequence (DNA): TGCGCCAGCAGCTGGGACGACTATGGCTACACCTTC. The chain is built from TRBV5-1 and TRBJ1-2, with D possibly matching TRBD1 (5 bases). V lost 3 bases to trimming and J lost 3 bases, with 6 bases between them. This CDR3 is 12 amino acids long. Germline values: CDR1 SGHRS, CDR2 YFSETQ. Looking up the rest from reference TRBV5-1 and TRBJ1-2 gives the full variable domain: KAGVTQTPRYLIKTRGQQVTLSCSPISGHRSVSWYQQTPGQGLQFLFEYFSETQRNKGNFPGRFSGRQFSNSRSEMNVSTLELGDSALYLCASSWDDYGYTFGSGTRLTVV.

The rearrangement joins TRBV14 to TRBJ2-1; D is ambiguous. V dropped 0 bases and J dropped 0 bases, with 9 bases sitting between them. CDR3 length: 16 amino acids. CDR1 SGHDN and CDR2 FVKESK come from the germline V gene. The chain's CDR3 is CASSQEGYSSYNEQFF. DNA of the CDR3: TGTGCCAGCAGCCAAGAGGGCTATAGCTCCTACAATGAGCAGTTCTTC.

In nucleotides, the CDR3 is TGTGCCAGCAGTTTAATCGGGAGACCCCTCCACTTT. Encoded protein: CASSLIGRPLHF. V is TRBV12-3 or TRBV12-4 and J is TRBJ1-6; D not resolved. The CDR3 sequence is 12 residues long. V dropped 2 bases and J dropped 12 bases, with 8 bases sitting between them.

This rearrangement joins TRBV5-1 to TRBJ2-2, with 9 bases that match TRBD1. Looked up from germline, CDR1 is SGHRS and CDR2 is YFSETQ. The CDR3 totals 14 residues. V was clipped by 4 bases and J by 16 bases; unmatched bases: 14. The DNA for the CDR3 is TGCGCCAGCAGCGCGGACGGTGGAACAGGGGGCGGGTTTTTT. It codes for CASSADGGTGGGFF.

This sequence joins TRBV28 and TRBJ1-5; D unresolved. Germline CDR1 and CDR2: MDHEN and SYDVKM. The CDR3 consists of 13 residues. V lost 3 bases, J lost 7 bases, and 10 bases lay in between. CDR3 in amino acids: CASSFRGYQPQHF. The CDR3 nucleotides read TGTGCCAGCAGTTTCCGGGGTTACCAGCCCCAGCATTTT.

The genes are TRBV5-5 and TRBJ2-2; TRBD2 is a possible D gene (6 bases). The germline V and J ends were trimmed by 2 bases and 0 bases, with 11 bases remaining between them. The germline V gene encodes CDR1 SGHKS and CDR2 YYEKEE (reference sequence). CDR3 length equals 16 residues. The CDR3 nucleotides read TGTGCCAGCAGCTTTACGGGAGCCACGAACACCGGGGAGCTGTTTTTT. This translates into CASSFTGATNTGELFF.

This rearrangement joins TRBV28 to TRBJ1-6; weak D call: TRBD1 (5 bases). In germline, CDR1 is MDHEN, CDR2 SYDVKM. The CDR3 loop spans 11 amino acids. V lost 3 bases and J 15 bases, leaving 9 bases between the germline ends. The CDR3 nucleotides read TGTGCCAGCAGTTTGGCGGGACTCCTCCACTTT. Protein: CASSLAGLLHF.

This clone was seen only once. V usage is TRBV12-3 or TRBV12-4 and J usage is TRBJ1-1, with unresolved D. This CDR3 is built from 11 residues. Between the trimmed V and J ends, which lost 8 bases and 0 bases, there was a span of 4 bases. CDR3 DNA sequence: TGTGCCAGCGCTTTGAACACTGAAGCTTTCTTT. It yields the protein CASALNTEAFF.

The rearrangement uses TRBV24-1 and TRBJ1-5; 11 bases match TRBD1. There are 17 residues in the CDR3. Germline lookup yields CDR1 KGHDR and CDR2 SFDVKD. Trimming removed 5 bases from V and 2 bases from J; junction bases left unmatched: 7. In DNA, the CDR3 is TGTGCCACCAGTGTAGGGACAGGGGGTGGGGGCAATCAGCCCCAGCATTTT. Residues: CATSVGTGGGGNQPQHF.

This chain joins TRBV4-1 and TRBJ1-3; D gene unclear. The V end lost 7 bases, the J end lost 4 bases, and 11 bases lay between the germline ends. Germline V lookup: CDR1 MGHRA, CDR2 YSYEKL. CDR3 length: 13 residues. CDR3 coding DNA: TGCGCCAGCACCCCCCTGGAGGGAAACACCATATATTTT. The encoded protein is CASTPLEGNTIYF.

The chain joins TRBV5-1 to TRBJ2-1; 8 bases align to TRBD2. Trimming cost V 1 base and J 2 bases; bases outside gene matches: 8. CDR3 length: 17 residues. CDR1 and CDR2 (germline): SGHRS, YFSETQ. The CDR3 here is CASSLRGGLGTYNEQFF. CDR3 DNA: TGCGCCAGCAGCTTGCGGGGGGGTCTCGGCACCTACAATGAGCAGTTCTTC. The full variable domain, with the rest looked up from reference TRBV5-1 and TRBJ2-1, is KAGVTQTPRYLIKTRGQQVTLSCSPISGHRSVSWYQQTPGQGLQFLFEYFSETQRNKGNFPGRFSGRQFSNSRSEMNVSTLELGDSALYLCASSLRGGLGTYNEQFFGPGTRLTVL.

Comment on this clone: The same CDR3 is also encoded by other DNA sequences in this sample. The chain is built from TRBV9 and TRBJ2-7; 10 bases line up with TRBD2. The CDR3 runs to 15 residues. Germline V CDR1 and CDR2: SGDLS, YYNGEE. With 3 bases clipped from V and 2 bases from J, the junction kept 5 bases outside the gene matches. The CDR3 spells CASSARTSGPYEQYF. The CDR3 DNA reads as TGTGCCAGCAGCGCCAGGACTAGCGGCCCCTACGAGCAGTACTTC.